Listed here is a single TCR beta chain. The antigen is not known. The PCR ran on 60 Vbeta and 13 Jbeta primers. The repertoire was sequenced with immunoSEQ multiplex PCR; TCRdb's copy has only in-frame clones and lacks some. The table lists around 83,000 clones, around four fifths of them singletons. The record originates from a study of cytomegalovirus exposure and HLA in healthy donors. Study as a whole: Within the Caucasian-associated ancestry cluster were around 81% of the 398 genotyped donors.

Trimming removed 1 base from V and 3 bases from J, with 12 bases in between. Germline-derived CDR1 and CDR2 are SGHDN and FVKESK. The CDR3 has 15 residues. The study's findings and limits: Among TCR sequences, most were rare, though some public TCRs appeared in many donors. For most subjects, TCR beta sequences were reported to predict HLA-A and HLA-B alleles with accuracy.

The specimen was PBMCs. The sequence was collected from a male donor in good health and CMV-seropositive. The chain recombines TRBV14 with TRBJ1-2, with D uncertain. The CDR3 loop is CASSQGVHGDYGYTF. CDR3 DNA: TGTGCCAGCAGCCAAGGGGTCCACGGGGACTATGGCTACACCTTC.